Shown below are 30 T cell receptor beta chains from a single sample sequenced in a study of T cell responses to AZD1222 COVID-19 vaccine. Assay used: immunoSEQ multiplex PCR; TCRdb lists only in-frame clones, some missing. This sample has about 200,000 clones, with around 88% found just once. Here the sequenced sample was peripheral blood, taken on day 0 of AZD1222 vaccination. The receptors come from an adult in good health.

The chain joins TRBV19 to TRBJ1-6; D ambiguous. The CDR3 is made up of 15 amino acids. Germline values: CDR1 LNHDA, CDR2 SQIVND (reference sequence). The V and J ends lost 7 bases and 7 bases respectively, with 17 bases between them. The CDR3: CASTNEPRSNSPLHF. In DNA form, the CDR3 reads TGTGCCAGTACCAATGAGCCCCGCAGCAATTCACCCCTCCACTTT.

The V and J genes are TRBV15 and TRBJ1-5, with 7 bases that match TRBD1. CDR3 length: 15 residues. Germline V lookup: CDR1 LNHNV, CDR2 YYDKDF (reference sequence). Trimming at V came to 8 bases and at J to 6 bases, leaving 13 bases not matched to a gene. CDR3 sequence (DNA): TGTGCCACCCTCAACGGAGGGGGCTCCAGTCAGCCCCAGCATTTT. This sequence encodes CATLNGGGSSQPQHF.

V and J are TRBV4-1 and TRBJ1-4; D remains ambiguous. Germline CDR1 MGHRA, CDR2 YSYEKL. Trimming shortened V by 4 bases and J by 2 bases, and 8 bases separated the two germline ends. The CDR3 covers 14 residues. The CDR3: CASSPRGTNEKLFF. The CDR3, as DNA: TGCGCCAGCAGCCCCCGAGGCACTAATGAAAAACTGTTTTTT.

This sequence joins TRBV12-3 or TRBV12-4 and TRBJ1-6; D ambiguous. Trimming stripped 3 bases from V and 8 bases from J, with 8 bases between. The CDR3 spans 13 residues. CDR3 nucleotide sequence: TGTGCCAGCAGTTTTTTCGGAGATTCACCCCTCCACTTT. Translated, it gives CASSFFGDSPLHF.

This clone appeared once. The J gene is TRBJ1-1, the V gene TRBV7-2, with TRBD1 matching 8 bases. The V and J ends lost 5 bases and 2 bases, in that order; junction bases with no gene match: 16. Germline CDR1 SGHTA, CDR2 FQGNSA. The CDR3 runs 18 residues. CDR3 DNA sequence: TGTGCCAGCAGCAACATCCGGACAGGGTCTTTTGGCAACACTGAAGCTTTCTTT. Amino acids: CASSNIRTGSFGNTEAFF.

The chain links TRBV5-6 to TRBJ2-3, with 11 bases aligning to TRBD2. Germline V lookup: CDR1 SGHDT, CDR2 YYEEEE. The CDR3 totals 15 residues. After removal of 2 bases from V and 3 bases from J, the junction contained 2 bases not matched to a gene. The CDR3 nucleotides read TGTGCCAGCAGCTTTAGCGGGGGGGCGACAGATACGCAGTATTTT. Translating gives CASSFSGGATDTQYF.

DNA for the CDR3: TGTGCCAGCAGCGGGATGCGGGACACCGGGGAGCTGTTTTTT. Amino acids: CASSGMRDTGELFF. V usage is TRBV2 and J usage is TRBJ2-2; D is possibly TRBD2 (5 bases). The germline V gene has CDR1 SNHLY and CDR2 FYNNEI. The CDR3 loop spans 14 amino acids. V was cut by 6 bases and J by 3 bases, with 11 bases left in between.

CDR3 amino acids: CASSQTGTAGSPLHF. CDR3 in DNA: TGTGCCAGCAGTCAGACAGGGACCGCCGGTTCACCCCTCCACTTT. J is TRBJ1-6 and V is TRBV6-5; 7 nucleotides line up with TRBD1. The ends lost 5 bases at V and 9 bases at J; junction bases unmatched: 10. The V gene's germline CDR1 is MNHEY and CDR2 SVGAGI. This CDR3 contains 15 residues.

This clone has only one observation. The rearrangement joins TRBV7-2 to TRBJ1-1; a weak D match, TRBD1 (5 bases). V was pared by 1 base and J by 1 base, with 7 bases between. The CDR3 is 14 residues long. Germline V CDR1 and CDR2: SGHTA, FQGNSA. In DNA form, the CDR3 reads TGTGCCAGCAGCTTAGAGGGGCGGAACACTGAAGCTTTCTTT. It is translated as CASSLEGRNTEAFF.

The chain joins TRBV27 to TRBJ1-1; D is uncertain. V shed 7 bases and J shed 1 base, with 10 bases lying between them. Germline V gene sequence: CDR1 MNHEY, CDR2 SMNVEV (reference sequence). The CDR3 spans 13 residues. CDR3 region: CASTYTPNTEAFF. Here the CDR3 DNA reads TGTGCCAGCACTTACACCCCGAACACTGAAGCTTTCTTT.

The chain combines TRBV9 with TRBJ1-6, with no clear D. The V gene lost 0 bases and the J gene lost 14 bases, with 15 bases spanning the gap. This CDR3 region has 14 residues. Germline loops: CDR1 SGDLS, CDR2 YYNGEE. CDR3 region: CASSVGWGERSLHF. CDR3 bases: TGTGCCAGCAGCGTAGGGTGGGGAGAACGATCCCTCCACTTT. Supplemented by reference TRBV9 and TRBJ1-6, the full variable domain reads DSGVTQTPKHLITATGQRVTLRCSPRSGDLSVYWYQQSLDQGLQFLIQYYNGEERAKGNILERFSAQQFPDLHSELNLSSLELGDSALYFCASSVGWGERSLHFGNGTRLTVT.

The V call is TRBV19, the J call TRBJ1-4; 7 bases agree with TRBD1. The V segment lost 4 bases and the J segment 0 bases; nucleotides outside the gene matches: 5. Looked up from germline, CDR1 is LNHDA and CDR2 is SQIVND (reference sequence). The CDR3 has 16 amino acids. This CDR3 reads CASSTRGTATNEKLFF. The CDR3 DNA reads as TGTGCCAGTAGTACCAGGGGGACCGCAACTAATGAAAAACTGTTTTTT.

The chain joins TRBV5-4 to TRBJ2-1; D remains unclear. The CDR3 has 16 residues. V was trimmed by 3 bases and J by 5 bases, leaving 18 bases between them. The germline CDR1 and CDR2 sequences are SGHNT and YYREEE (reference sequence). The CDR3 DNA reads as TGTGCCAGCAGCTCACCGCAGACACTTATACACAATGAGCAGTTCTTC. Translation gives CASSSPQTLIHNEQFF.

The J gene is TRBJ1-6, the V gene TRBV5-4; a weak D match, TRBD1 (5 bases). V lost 6 bases and J 9 bases, leaving 16 bases between the germline ends. Germline CDR1 SGHNT, CDR2 YYREEE (reference sequence). This CDR3 contains 14 residues. The CDR3 region has the DNA TGTGCCAGCACAACCCTTGGGGACGGTTCACCCCTCCACTTT. Its protein is CASTTLGDGSPLHF.

The CDR3 sequence is CASSLGDGGRQFF. In DNA form, the CDR3 reads TGTGCCAGCAGCTTAGGGGACGGAGGACGGCAGTTCTTC. The chain recombines TRBV11-3 with TRBJ2-1; possibly TRBD1 or TRBD2 for D (5 bases each). Looked up from germline, CDR1 is SGHNT and CDR2 is YENEEA. With 1 base removed from V and 12 bases from J, the gap between germline ends came to 13 bases. The CDR3 spans 13 residues. Combining the CDR3 with reference TRBV11-3 and TRBJ2-1 gives the whole variable domain EAGVVQSPRYKIIEKKQPVAFWCNPISGHNTLYWYLQNLGQGPELLIRYENEEAVDDSQLPKDRFSAERLKGVDSTLKIQPAELGDSAVYLCASSLGDGGRQFFGPGTRLTVL.

The chain links TRBV7-8 to TRBJ1-6; perhaps TRBD1 as D (5 bases). CDR3 length: 16 residues. Trimming stripped 3 bases from V and 5 bases from J, with 14 bases between. Germline V gene lookup returns CDR1 SGHVS and CDR2 FQNEAQ. In nucleotides, the CDR3 is TGTGCCAGCAGCTTCGGACAAGGGCTGAATAATTCACCCCTCCACTTT. This encodes CASSFGQGLNNSPLHF.

The J gene is TRBJ1-3, the V gene TRBV13; D is ambiguous. The CDR3 is made up of 16 amino acids. Trimming took off 4 bases at V and 4 bases at J, with 17 bases between the two ends. Germline-derived CDR1 and CDR2 are PRHDT and FYEKMQ (reference sequence). This CDR3 reads CASSSYIQLRGNTIYF. The CDR3 region has the DNA TGTGCCAGCAGCTCATATATACAGCTCAGAGGAAACACCATATATTTT. The full variable domain, completed using reference TRBV13 and TRBJ1-3, is AAGVIQSPRHLIKEKRETATLKCYPIPRHDTVYWYQQGPGQDPQFLISFYEKMQSDKGSIPDRFSAQQFSDYHSELNMSSLELGDSALYFCASSSYIQLRGNTIYFGEGSWLTVV.

The chain combines TRBV27 with TRBJ1-5, with no clear D. Trimming took 4 bases from V and 4 from J, leaving 5 bases between them. The CDR3 totals 12 residues. Germline-derived CDR1 and CDR2 are MNHEY and SMNVEV (reference sequence). The CDR3 protein is CASSSHNQPQHF. The CDR3 nucleotides are TGTGCCAGCAGTTCCCATAATCAGCCCCAGCATTTT.

The chain joins TRBV29-1 to TRBJ2-7; no definite D call. Trimming took 5 bases from V and 2 from J, leaving 10 bases between them. This CDR3 spans 12 amino acids. The germline gives CDR1 SQVTM, CDR2 ANQGSEA. The CDR3 reads CSVLPGPYEQYF. For the CDR3, the DNA is TGCAGCGTTCTGCCTGGCCCCTACGAGCAGTACTTC.

The gene calls are TRBV10-3 and TRBJ1-2; TRBD1 aligns across 10 bases. Looked up from germline, CDR1 is ENHRY and CDR2 is SYGVKD. The CDR3 consists of 14 residues. V dropped 6 bases and J dropped 3; count of bases not matched to a gene: 4. CDR3 region: CAIRTGGADYGYTF. The CDR3 DNA follows: TGTGCCATCAGGACAGGGGGCGCGGACTATGGCTACACCTTC.

The chain recombines TRBV4-1 with TRBJ2-5; no clear D. CDR1 is MGHRA and CDR2 is YSYEKL in the germline V gene. There are 11 residues in the CDR3. The ends were cut back, 5 bases at V and 4 bases at J, with 5 bases in the middle. The CDR3 spells CASSNRETQYF. CDR3 DNA: TGCGCCAGCAGCAACCGAGAGACCCAGTACTTC.

This chain connects TRBV19 to TRBJ1-2; D gene ambiguous. The CDR3 is made up of 13 amino acids. V gave up 6 bases and J gave up 7 bases, with 15 bases separating them. Germline V lookup: CDR1 LNHDA, CDR2 SQIVND (reference sequence). The DNA of the CDR3 is TGTGCCAGTAGCCCCGGTCCGGGAGGTGGCTACACCTTC. It codes for CASSPGPGGGYTF.

This chain joins TRBV19 and TRBJ1-5; TRBD1 agrees at 10 bases. This CDR3 contains 15 residues. Germline V lookup: CDR1 LNHDA, CDR2 SQIVND (reference sequence). Trimming at V came to 4 bases and at J to 7 bases, leaving 7 bases not matched to a gene. The CDR3, as DNA: TGTGCCAGTAGTACCCAGACAGGGGGCTTGCAGCCCCAGCATTTT. Amino acid sequence: CASSTQTGGLQPQHF. Looking up the rest from reference TRBV19 and TRBJ1-5 gives the full variable domain: DGGITQSPKYLFRKEGQNVTLSCEQNLNHDAMYWYRQDPGQGLRLIYYSQIVNDFQKGDIAEGYSVSREKKESFPLTVTSAQKNPTAFYLCASSTQTGGLQPQHFGDGTRLSIL.

J is TRBJ2-5 and V is TRBV5-6; TRBD1 matches at 7 bases. V lost 1 base and J lost 0; bases outside the gene matches: 9. CDR1 is SGHDT, CDR2 YYEEEE, per germline. This CDR3 has 17 amino acids. CDR3 in DNA: TGTGCCAGCAGCTTGTACCCCAACAGGGGCGACCAAGAGACCCAGTACTTC. Translating gives CASSLYPNRGDQETQYF.

This clone showed up just once. As DNA, the CDR3 is TGTGCCAGCAGCGTAGAGGGTCTGAACACTGAAGCTTTCTTT. The encoded protein is CASSVEGLNTEAFF. This rearrangement joins TRBV9 to TRBJ1-1; D uncertain. CDR1 and CDR2 from the germline V gene are SGDLS and YYNGEE. The V and J ends lost 0 bases and 0 bases respectively, with 6 bases between them. The CDR3 is made up of 14 amino acids.

The chain employs TRBV2 and TRBJ2-1, with a tentative D call TRBD1 (5 bases). Germline V gene sequence: CDR1 SNHLY, CDR2 FYNNEI. This CDR3 is built from 14 residues. V dropped 2 bases and J dropped 5 bases, with 10 bases sitting between them. The DNA for the CDR3 is TGTGCCAGCAGTGAACGCAGGGCCGACAATGAGCAGTTCTTC. The encoded protein is CASSERRADNEQFF.

The chain links TRBV7-6 to TRBJ1-4; TRBD1 matches 9 bases. V trimming: 1 base; J trimming: 3 bases; junction bases outside the gene matches: 3. Germline CDR1 SGHVS, CDR2 FNYEAQ. This CDR3 has 16 residues. The CDR3 DNA follows: TGTGCCAGCAGCTTAGAGAGGGACAGGGCTAATGAAAAACTGTTTTTT. This sequence encodes CASSLERDRANEKLFF.

This clone appeared once. This chain connects TRBV19 to TRBJ1-2; D is perhaps TRBD1 (5 bases). Trimming removed 5 bases at V and 0 bases at J, with 13 bases between. CDR3 length equals 15 residues. Germline CDR1 LNHDA, CDR2 SQIVND (reference sequence). CDR3 amino acids: CASSGGTAANYGYTF. CDR3 in DNA: TGTGCCAGTAGTGGAGGGACGGCAGCTAACTATGGCTACACCTTC.

The CDR3, as DNA: TGTGCCAGCAGCTCCGACAGGGCAGGGAACATTCAGTACTTC. This sequence encodes CASSSDRAGNIQYF. The gene calls are TRBV7-2 and TRBJ2-4; TRBD1 aligns across 7 bases. With 4 bases clipped from V and 7 bases from J, the junction kept 7 bases outside the gene matches. Germline CDR1 SGHTA, CDR2 FQGNSA. The CDR3 loop spans 14 amino acids. The full variable domain, rest sourced from reference TRBV7-2 and TRBJ2-4, is GAGVSQSPSNKVTEKGKDVELRCDPISGHTALYWYRQSLGQGLEFLIYFQGNSAPDKSGLPSDRFSAERTGGSVSTLTIQRTQQEDSAVYLCASSSDRAGNIQYFGAGTRLSVL.

This chain links TRBV12-3 or TRBV12-4 with TRBJ1-4, with D uncertain. The V end lost 3 bases, the J end lost 7 bases, and 9 bases lay between the germline ends. The CDR3 sequence is 13 residues long. CDR3 nucleotides: TGTGCCAGCAGTTTGACGAGTAGTGAAAAACTGTTTTTT. Its translation: CASSLTSSEKLFF.